This T cell receptor beta chain is from a study of blood T cell repertoires in COVID-19. Data came from immunoSEQ multiplex PCR; TCRdb stores just in-frame clones and leaves some out. The sample holds 30,000 to 45,000 clones, approximately 78% seen once. Germline V gene data show CDR1 as ENHRY and CDR2 as SYGVKD. Trimming stripped 7 bases from V and 2 bases from J, with 10 bases between. The CDR3 runs to 13 residues. The clonotype comes from a man aged 55-75 years with acute or convalescent COVID-19. The sample was peripheral blood. This chain connects TRBV10-3 to TRBJ2-3; a weak D match, TRBD2 (6 bases). The DNA of the CDR3 is TGTGCCATCACGAGGACTATCACAGATACGCAGTATTTT. It specifies CAITRTITDTQYF.